A single sample is the source of the 13 T cell receptor beta chains below, sequenced in a study of chemoradiotherapy in HPV16-positive cancers. TCRdb keeps only in-frame clones here, not all; method: immunoSEQ multiplex PCR. The repertoire holds 15,000 or so clones, about 91% seen once, with approximately 3.4% in the top ten. This specimen consisted of blood, obtained from a patient who underwent chemoradiotherapy. Receptor source: a human donor with HPV-associated anogenital cancer.

The chain employs TRBV6-6 and TRBJ1-3, with 8 bases matching TRBD1. There are 13 residues in the CDR3. V shed 4 bases and J 6 bases; nucleotides not matched to a gene: 2. In germline, CDR1 is MNHNY, CDR2 SVGAGI (reference sequence). The CDR3 spells CASSSQGANTIYF. Here the CDR3 DNA reads TGTGCCAGCAGTTCTCAGGGGGCAAACACCATATATTTT.

The chain joins TRBV9 to TRBJ2-2, with D possibly being TRBD1 (6 bases). The germline gives CDR1 SGDLS, CDR2 YYNGEE. The CDR3 totals 17 residues. V dropped 0 bases and J dropped 3 bases, with 15 bases sitting between them. In DNA form, the CDR3 reads TGTGCCAGCAGCGTAGTGGTACAGGGCCCCGACACCGGGGAGCTGTTTTTT. Its translation: CASSVVVQGPDTGELFF.

This rearrangement joins TRBV5-1 to TRBJ1-5; TRBD1 matches at 7 bases. Germline-derived CDR1 and CDR2 are SGHRS and YFSETQ. The CDR3 totals 17 residues. The junction had 12 bases not matched to a gene; V was cut back by 2 bases and J by 4 bases. The CDR3 loop is CASSLAPGTDFNQPQHF. The CDR3 DNA sequence: TGCGCCAGCAGCTTAGCCCCCGGGACAGACTTTAATCAGCCCCAGCATTTT.

V gene TRBV18 combines with J gene TRBJ2-1; 11 bases are a match to TRBD1. The CDR3 spans 14 residues. Looked up from germline, CDR1 is KGHSH and CDR2 is LQKENI. J was trimmed by 8 bases and V by 6 bases; bases with no gene match: 6. CDR3 amino acids: CASSLGQGADEQFF. The DNA of the CDR3 is TGTGCCAGCTCCCTCGGACAGGGGGCCGATGAGCAGTTCTTC.

The rearrangement joins TRBV6-5 to TRBJ1-5; no reliable D call. V lost 3 bases, J lost 2 bases, and 8 bases lay in between. Germline V lookup: CDR1 MNHEY, CDR2 SVGAGI. This CDR3 has 14 amino acids. CDR3 sequence (DNA): TGTGCCAGCAGTTATTCCATCGGCAATCAGCCCCAGCATTTT. Amino acid sequence: CASSYSIGNQPQHF.

The rearrangement uses TRBV28 and TRBJ2-7; a weak D match, TRBD1 (5 bases). Trimming left V 3 bases short and J 6 bases short, with 15 bases between. Germline-derived CDR1 and CDR2 are MDHEN and SYDVKM. The CDR3 sequence is 14 residues long. CDR3 region: CASSLWRQLFEQYF. CDR3 bases: TGTGCCAGCAGTTTGTGGCGACAGCTATTCGAGCAGTACTTC.

This sequence joins TRBV10-3 and TRBJ1-3, with a weak D call TRBD1 (5 bases). With 2 bases removed from V and 2 bases from J, the gap between germline ends came to 10 bases. CDR3 length equals 15 residues. The germline gives CDR1 ENHRY, CDR2 SYGVKD. CDR3 DNA sequence: TGTGCCATCAGTGAGGAGGGGTTACCTGGAAACACCATATATTTT. This sequence encodes CAISEEGLPGNTIYF.

The chain carries TRBV9 and TRBJ2-4; TRBD1 matches at 8 bases. Germline CDR1 SGDLS, CDR2 YYNGEE. This CDR3 region has 18 residues. V was clipped by 3 bases and J by 0 bases; unmatched bases: 11. The CDR3 DNA follows: TGTGCCAGCAGCGCAGGGACAGGCCCAGTCCTAGCCAAAAACATTCAGTACTTC. This sequence encodes CASSAGTGPVLAKNIQYF.

The gene calls are TRBV6-5 and TRBJ2-7; unclear D gene. The CDR3 contains 11 residues. Germline V CDR1 and CDR2: MNHEY, SVGAGI. V dropped 8 bases and J dropped 3 bases, with 8 bases sitting between them. Here the CDR3 DNA reads TGTGCCAGCGGATGGGACTACGAGCAGTACTTC. This sequence encodes CASGWDYEQYF.

This chain connects TRBV27 to TRBJ2-1; 9 positions match TRBD2. The CDR3 spans 16 residues. After removal of 5 bases from V and 6 bases from J, the junction contained 11 bases not matched to a gene. Germline CDR1 MNHEY, CDR2 SMNVEV (reference sequence). The CDR3, as DNA: TGTGCCAGCAGTGACACCGGGACTAGCCCCCTCAATGAGCAGTTCTTC. It translates to CASSDTGTSPLNEQFF.

The chain has TRBV7-9 and TRBJ2-1, with a tentative D call TRBD2 (5 bases). The CDR3 length is 15 residues. Germline V gene lookup returns CDR1 SEHNR and CDR2 FQNEAQ (reference sequence). The V gene lost 8 bases and the J gene lost 0 bases, with 14 bases spanning the gap. The DNA of the CDR3 is TGTGCCAGCGCCAGATCTGGGAGCTCCTACAATGAGCAGTTCTTC. The encoded protein is CASARSGSSYNEQFF. The entire variable domain, with the rest obtained from reference TRBV7-9 and TRBJ2-1, is as follows: DTGVSQNPRHKITKRGQNVTFRCDPISEHNRLYWYRQTLGQGPEFLTYFQNEAQLEKSRLLSDRFSAERPKGSFSTLEIQRTEQGDSAMYLCASARSGSSYNEQFFGPGTRLTVL.

V gene TRBV28 combines with J gene TRBJ2-5, with 10 positions matching TRBD2. The CDR3 has 17 amino acids. V shed 2 bases and J 0 bases; nucleotides not matched to a gene: 6. The germline gives CDR1 MDHEN, CDR2 SYDVKM. CDR3 sequence (DNA): TGTGCCAGCAGTTTACCTGGACTAGCGGCGAACCAAGAGACCCAGTACTTC. Its protein product is CASSLPGLAANQETQYF.

The chain couples TRBV5-1 to TRBJ2-3, with a weak D call TRBD1 (6 bases). CDR1 and CDR2 (germline): SGHRS, YFSETQ. The ends were cut back, 4 bases at V and 0 bases at J, with 15 bases in the middle. This CDR3 has 16 residues. The CDR3 region is CASSPVGQGSTDTQYF. In DNA form, the CDR3 reads TGCGCCAGCAGCCCTGTGGGTCAGGGGAGCACAGATACGCAGTATTTT.